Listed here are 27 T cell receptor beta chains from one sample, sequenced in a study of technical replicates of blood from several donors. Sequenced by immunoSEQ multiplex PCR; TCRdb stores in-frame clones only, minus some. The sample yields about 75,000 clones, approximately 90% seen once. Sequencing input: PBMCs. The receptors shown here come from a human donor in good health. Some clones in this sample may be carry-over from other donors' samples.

In DNA, the CDR3 is TGTGCCAGCAGTTACTCGACAGAGCCCTCCTACGAGCAGTACTTC. The encoded protein is CASSYSTEPSYEQYF. The genes are TRBV6-5 and TRBJ2-7, with D maybe TRBD1 (5 bases). The CDR3 loop spans 15 amino acids. Trimming took 0 bases from V and 0 from J, leaving 9 bases between them. CDR1 and CDR2 (germline): MNHEY, SVGAGI.

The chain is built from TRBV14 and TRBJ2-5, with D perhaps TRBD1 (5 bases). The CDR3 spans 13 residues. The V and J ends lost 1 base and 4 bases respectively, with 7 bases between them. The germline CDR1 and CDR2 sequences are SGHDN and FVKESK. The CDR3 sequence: CASSQGGAETQYF. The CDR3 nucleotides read TGTGCCAGCAGCCAAGGGGGCGCAGAGACCCAGTACTTC.

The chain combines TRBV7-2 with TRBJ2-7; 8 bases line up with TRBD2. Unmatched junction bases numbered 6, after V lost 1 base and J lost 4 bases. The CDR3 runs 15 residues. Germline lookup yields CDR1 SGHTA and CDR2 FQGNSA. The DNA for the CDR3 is TGTGCCAGCAGCTTAGACGGGGGGGATCTTTACGAGCAGTACTTC. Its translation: CASSLDGGDLYEQYF. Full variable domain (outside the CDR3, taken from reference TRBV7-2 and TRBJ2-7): GAGVSQSPSNKVTEKGKDVELRCDPISGHTALYWYRQSLGQGLEFLIYFQGNSAPDKSGLPSDRFSAERTGGSVSTLTIQRTQQEDSAVYLCASSLDGGDLYEQYFGPGTRLTVT.

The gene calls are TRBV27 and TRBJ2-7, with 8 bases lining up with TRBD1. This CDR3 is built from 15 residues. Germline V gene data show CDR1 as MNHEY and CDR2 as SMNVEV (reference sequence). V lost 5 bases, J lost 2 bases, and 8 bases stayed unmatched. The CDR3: CASSPSGTGPYEQYF. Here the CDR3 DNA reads TGTGCCAGCAGTCCATCCGGGACAGGACCCTACGAGCAGTACTTC.

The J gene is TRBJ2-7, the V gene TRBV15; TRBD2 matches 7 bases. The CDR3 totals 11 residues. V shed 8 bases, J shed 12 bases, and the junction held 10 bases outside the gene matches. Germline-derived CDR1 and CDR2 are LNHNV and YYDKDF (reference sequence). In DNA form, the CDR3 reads TGTGCCACCGATGGGGGGGGAGGGTTGTACTTC. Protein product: CATDGGGGLYF.

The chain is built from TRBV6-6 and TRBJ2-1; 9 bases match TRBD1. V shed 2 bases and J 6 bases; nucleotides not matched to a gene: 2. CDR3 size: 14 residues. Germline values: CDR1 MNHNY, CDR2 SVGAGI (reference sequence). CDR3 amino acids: CASSYETGGNEQFF. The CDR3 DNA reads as TGTGCCAGCAGTTACGAGACAGGGGGCAATGAGCAGTTCTTC.

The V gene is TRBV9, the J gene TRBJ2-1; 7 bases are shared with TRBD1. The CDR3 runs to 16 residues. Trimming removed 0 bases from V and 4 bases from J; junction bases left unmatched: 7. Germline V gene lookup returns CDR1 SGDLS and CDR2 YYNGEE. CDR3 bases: TGTGCCAGCAGCGTAGAGTGGACAGGAGTATACAATGAGCAGTTCTTC. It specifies CASSVEWTGVYNEQFF.

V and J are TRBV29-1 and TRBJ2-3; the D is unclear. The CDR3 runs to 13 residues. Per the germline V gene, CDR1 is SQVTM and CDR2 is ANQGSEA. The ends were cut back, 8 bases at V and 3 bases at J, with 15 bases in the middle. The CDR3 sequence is CSPAVHITDTQYF. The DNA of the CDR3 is TGCAGCCCGGCGGTCCATATAACAGATACGCAGTATTTT.

The DNA of the CDR3 is TGCGCCAGCCGCGGGCCTCTACGGAACACTGAAGCTTTCTTT. It is translated as CASRGPLRNTEAFF. The J gene is TRBJ1-1, the V gene TRBV4-1; unclear D gene. The germline V gene encodes CDR1 MGHRA and CDR2 YSYEKL. This CDR3 contains 14 residues. Between the trimmed V and J ends, which lost 8 bases and 1 base, there was a span of 14 bases.

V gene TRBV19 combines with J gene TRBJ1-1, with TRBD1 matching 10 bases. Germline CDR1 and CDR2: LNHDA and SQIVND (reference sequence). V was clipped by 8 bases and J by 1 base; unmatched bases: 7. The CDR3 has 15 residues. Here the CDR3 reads CASYKTGGANTEAFF. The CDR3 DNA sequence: TGTGCCAGTTATAAGACAGGGGGCGCGAACACTGAAGCTTTCTTT.

DNA for the CDR3: TGTGCCAGTAGTAGGGCGACTAGCGGGAGAACAGATACGCAGTATTTT. Translated: CASSRATSGRTDTQYF. The chain links TRBV19 to TRBJ2-3; 12 bases align to TRBD2. There are 16 residues in the CDR3. Trimming took 4 bases from V and 3 from J; bases not matched to a gene: 5. Germline loops: CDR1 LNHDA, CDR2 SQIVND (reference sequence).

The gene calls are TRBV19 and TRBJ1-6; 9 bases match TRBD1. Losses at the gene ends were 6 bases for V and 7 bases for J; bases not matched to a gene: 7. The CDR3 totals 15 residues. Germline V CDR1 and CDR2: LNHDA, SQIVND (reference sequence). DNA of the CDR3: TGTGCCAGTAGCCGGGGACAGGGAAGAAATTCACCCCTCCACTTT. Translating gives CASSRGQGRNSPLHF.

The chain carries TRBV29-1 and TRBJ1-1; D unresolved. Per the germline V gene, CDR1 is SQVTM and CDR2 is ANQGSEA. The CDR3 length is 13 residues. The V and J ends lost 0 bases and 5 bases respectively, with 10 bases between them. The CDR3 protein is CSVEDAGRTEAFF. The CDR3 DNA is TGCAGCGTTGAAGATGCGGGGAGGACTGAAGCTTTCTTT. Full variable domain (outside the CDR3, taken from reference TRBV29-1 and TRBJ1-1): SAVISQKPSRDICQRGTSLTIQCQVDSQVTMMFWYRQQPGQSLTLIATANQGSEATYESGFVIDKFPISRPNLTFSTLTVSNMSPEDSSIYLCSVEDAGRTEAFFGQGTRLTVV.

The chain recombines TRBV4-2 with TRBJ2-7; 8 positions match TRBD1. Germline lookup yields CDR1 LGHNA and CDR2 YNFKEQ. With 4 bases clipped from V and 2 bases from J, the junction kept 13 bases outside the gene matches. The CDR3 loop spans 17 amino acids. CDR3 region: CASSRPFVTGAAYEQYF. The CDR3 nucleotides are TGTGCCAGCAGCCGGCCCTTTGTGACAGGGGCAGCCTACGAGCAGTACTTC.

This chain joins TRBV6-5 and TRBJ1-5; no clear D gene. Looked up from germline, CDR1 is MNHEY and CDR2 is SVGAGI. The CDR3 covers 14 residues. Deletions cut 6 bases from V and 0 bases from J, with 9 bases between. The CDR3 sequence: CASRRAYSNQPQHF. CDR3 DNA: TGTGCCAGCAGACGCGCTTATAGCAATCAGCCCCAGCATTTT.

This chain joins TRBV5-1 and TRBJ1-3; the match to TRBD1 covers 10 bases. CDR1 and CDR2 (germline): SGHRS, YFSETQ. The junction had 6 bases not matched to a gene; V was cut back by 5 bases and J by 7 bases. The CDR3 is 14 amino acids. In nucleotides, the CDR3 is TGCGCCAGCAGGGGGGACAGGGGTTCGAACACCATATATTTT. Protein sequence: CASRGDRGSNTIYF.

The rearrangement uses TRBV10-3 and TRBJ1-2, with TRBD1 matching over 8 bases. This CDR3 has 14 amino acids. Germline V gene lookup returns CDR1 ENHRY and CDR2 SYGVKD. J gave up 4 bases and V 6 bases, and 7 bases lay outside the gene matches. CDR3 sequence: CAIRGTGTGYGYTF. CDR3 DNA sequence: TGTGCCATCAGGGGGACAGGAACGGGCTATGGCTACACCTTC.

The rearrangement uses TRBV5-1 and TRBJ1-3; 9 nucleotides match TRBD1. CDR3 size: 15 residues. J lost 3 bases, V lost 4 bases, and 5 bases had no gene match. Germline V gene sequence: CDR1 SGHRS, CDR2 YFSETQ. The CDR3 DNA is TGCGCCAGCAGCACCGGACAGGGGATTGGAAACACCATATATTTT. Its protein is CASSTGQGIGNTIYF.

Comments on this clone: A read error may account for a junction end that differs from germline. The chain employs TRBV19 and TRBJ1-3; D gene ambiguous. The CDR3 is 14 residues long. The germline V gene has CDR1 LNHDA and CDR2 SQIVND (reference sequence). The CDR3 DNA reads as TGTGCCAGTAGGATAGGAACAGCTGGAAACACCATATATTTT. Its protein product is CASRIGTAGNTIYF.

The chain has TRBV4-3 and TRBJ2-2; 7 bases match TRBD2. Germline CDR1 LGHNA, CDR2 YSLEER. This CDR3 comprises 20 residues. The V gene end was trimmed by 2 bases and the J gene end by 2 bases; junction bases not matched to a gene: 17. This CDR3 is CASSQKLASATMINTGELFF. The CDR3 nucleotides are TGCGCCAGCAGCCAAAAACTAGCGTCCGCTACTATGATTAACACCGGGGAGCTGTTTTTT.

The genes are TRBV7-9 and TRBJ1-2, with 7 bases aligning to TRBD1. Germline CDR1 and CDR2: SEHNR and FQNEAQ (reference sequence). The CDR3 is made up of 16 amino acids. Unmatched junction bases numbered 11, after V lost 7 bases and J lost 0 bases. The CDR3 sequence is CASTLGLDRTNYGYTF. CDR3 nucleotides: TGTGCCAGCACCCTAGGTTTGGACAGGACTAACTATGGCTACACCTTC.

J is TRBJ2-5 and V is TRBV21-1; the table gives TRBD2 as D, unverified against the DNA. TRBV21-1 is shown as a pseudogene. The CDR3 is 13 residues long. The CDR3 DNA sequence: TGTGCCAGCGATCATTCCGCGGGGGAGACCCAGTACTTC. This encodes CASDHSAGETQYF.

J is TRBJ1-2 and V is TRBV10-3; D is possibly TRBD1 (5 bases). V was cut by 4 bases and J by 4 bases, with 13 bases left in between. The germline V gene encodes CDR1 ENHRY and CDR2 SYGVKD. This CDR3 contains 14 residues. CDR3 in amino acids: CAISGGRVAYGYTF. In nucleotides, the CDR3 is TGTGCCATCAGTGGAGGCAGGGTCGCCTATGGCTACACCTTC.

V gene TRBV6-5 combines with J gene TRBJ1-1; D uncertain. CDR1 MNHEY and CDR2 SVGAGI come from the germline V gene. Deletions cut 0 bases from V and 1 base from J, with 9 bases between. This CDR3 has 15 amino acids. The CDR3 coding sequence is TGTGCCAGCAGTTACTCGGGTACAGCGAACACTGAAGCTTTCTTT. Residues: CASSYSGTANTEAFF.

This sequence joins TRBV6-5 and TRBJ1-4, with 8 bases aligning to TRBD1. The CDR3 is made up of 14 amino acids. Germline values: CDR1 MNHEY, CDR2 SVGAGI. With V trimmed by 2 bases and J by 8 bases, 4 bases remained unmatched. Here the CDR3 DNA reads TGTGCCAGCAGTTACGACAGGGGACACGAAAAACTGTTTTTT. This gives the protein CASSYDRGHEKLFF.

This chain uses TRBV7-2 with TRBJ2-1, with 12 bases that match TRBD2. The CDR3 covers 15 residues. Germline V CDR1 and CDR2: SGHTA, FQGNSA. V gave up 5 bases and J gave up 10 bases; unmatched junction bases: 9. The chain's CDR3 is CASSRLAGGPREQFF. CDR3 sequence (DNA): TGTGCCAGCAGCCGGCTAGCGGGGGGGCCCCGAGAGCAGTTCTTC.

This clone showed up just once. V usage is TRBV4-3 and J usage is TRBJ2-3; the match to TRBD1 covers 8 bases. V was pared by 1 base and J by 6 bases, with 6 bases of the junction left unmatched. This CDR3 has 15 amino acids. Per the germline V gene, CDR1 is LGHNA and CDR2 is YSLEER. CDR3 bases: TGCGCCAGCAGCCAAGCACAGGGGGATAGGGATACGCAGTATTTT. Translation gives CASSQAQGDRDTQYF.